Shown below are 5 T cell receptor beta chains from a single sample sequenced in a study of T cell responses to AZD1222 COVID-19 vaccine. TCRdb's table, derived via immunoSEQ multiplex PCR, lists solely in-frame clones and lacks some. The sample holds approximately 90,000 clones, around 91% seen once. The material was peripheral blood, obtained on day 0 of AZD1222 vaccination. Receptors were obtained from an adult in good health.

The rearrangement joins TRBV29-1 to TRBJ1-2; TRBD1 is a possible D gene (6 bases). This CDR3 region has 13 residues. V was cut by 6 bases and J by 3 bases, with 14 bases left in between. Germline assignment: CDR1 SQVTM and CDR2 ANQGSEA. The CDR3 region is CSVTGFRDYGYTF. The CDR3 region has the DNA TGCAGCGTCACAGGGTTCCGGGACTATGGCTACACCTTC.

The J gene is TRBJ1-1, the V gene TRBV6-2 or TRBV6-3, with D possibly being TRBD1 (5 bases). Deletions cut 4 bases from V and 0 bases from J, with 9 bases between. CDR3 length: 14 amino acids. Germline CDR1 reads MNHEY; CDR2 reads SVGEGT. DNA for the CDR3: TGTGCCAGCAGTTTAGGGGTCATGAACACTGAAGCTTTCTTT. Protein product: CASSLGVMNTEAFF.

J is TRBJ1-4 and V is TRBV27, with D unresolved. Germline V gene data show CDR1 as MNHEY and CDR2 as SMNVEV (reference sequence). V lost 5 bases and J 0 bases, leaving 10 bases between the germline ends. The CDR3 is made up of 15 amino acids. CDR3 sequence reads: CASSRIASTNEKLFF. The CDR3 coding sequence is TGTGCCAGCAGTCGAATAGCTTCAACTAATGAAAAACTGTTTTTT.

The chain carries TRBV9 and TRBJ1-2; D uncertain. CDR1 and CDR2 (germline): SGDLS, YYNGEE. The CDR3 loop spans 12 amino acids. Between the trimmed V and J ends, which lost 4 bases and 7 bases, there was a span of 11 bases. In nucleotides, the CDR3 is TGTGCCAGCAGCTCCTCGTTTGGTGGCTACACCTTC. Protein sequence: CASSSSFGGYTF.

This clone was counted between two and nine times. The V gene is TRBV19, the J gene TRBJ1-5; TRBD1 agrees at 7 bases. Per germline, CDR1 LNHDA and CDR2 SQIVND (reference sequence). V lost 6 bases to trimming and J lost 4 bases; unmatched junction nucleotides: 3. There are 13 residues in the CDR3. The CDR3 is CASSGQANQPQHF. In nucleotides, the CDR3 is TGTGCCAGTAGCGGACAGGCAAATCAGCCCCAGCATTTT. Full variable domain (missing parts from reference TRBV19 and TRBJ1-5): DGGITQSPKYLFRKEGQNVTLSCEQNLNHDAMYWYRQDPGQGLRLIYYSQIVNDFQKGDIAEGYSVSREKKESFPLTVTSAQKNPTAFYLCASSGQANQPQHFGDGTRLSIL.